These 26 T cell receptor beta chains were sequenced from one sample in a study of blood T cell repertoires in COVID-19. Clones were sequenced by immunoSEQ multiplex PCR, and TCRdb holds only the in-frame ones, with some missing. Of approximately 150,000 clones listed, 84% are singletons. The sequenced sample consisted of peripheral blood. The receptor source for this set is a man aged 30 to 39 with COVID-19, enrolled during active disease.

The chain employs TRBV28 and TRBJ2-1, with 7 nucleotides matching TRBD2. Germline CDR1 and CDR2: MDHEN and SYDVKM. This CDR3 is built from 14 residues. The CDR3 is CVSIGGSSYNEQFF. The CDR3 nucleotides are TGTGTGTCGATTGGCGGGAGCTCCTACAATGAGCAGTTCTTC.

CDR3 amino acids: CASSLVASGSTGELFF. The CDR3, as DNA: TGTGCCAGCAGCTTAGTGGCTAGCGGGAGCACCGGGGAGCTGTTTTTT. V and J are TRBV7-9 and TRBJ2-2, with 10 positions matching TRBD2. The CDR3 extends over 16 amino acids. CDR1 and CDR2 from the germline V gene are SEHNR and FQNEAQ (reference sequence). The junction had 3 bases not matched to a gene; V was cut back by 1 base and J by 4 bases.

V usage is TRBV6-5 and J usage is TRBJ1-4, with D possibly being TRBD1 (6 bases). V lost 6 bases to trimming and J lost 6 bases, with 11 bases between them. The CDR3 contains 13 residues. The germline V gene has CDR1 MNHEY and CDR2 SVGAGI. The CDR3 spells CASRQGIDEKLFF. Here the CDR3 DNA reads TGTGCCAGCAGACAGGGAATTGATGAAAAACTGTTTTTT.

The CDR3 nucleotides are TGTGCCAGCCGAATGGGACAGTTTAATTCACCCCTCCACTTT. This translates into CASRMGQFNSPLHF. The chain recombines TRBV28 with TRBJ1-6, with 7 bases aligning to TRBD1. From germline, CDR1 is MDHEN and CDR2 SYDVKM. Trimming at V came to 8 bases and at J to 6 bases, leaving 7 bases not matched to a gene. The CDR3 is 14 amino acids.

The J gene is TRBJ2-2, the V gene TRBV10-3; 7 bases align to TRBD2. The CDR3 spans 15 residues. V dropped 5 bases and J dropped 5; count of bases not matched to a gene: 8. Germline assignment: CDR1 ENHRY and CDR2 SYGVKD. This CDR3 reads CAISFGGSRTGELFF. In nucleotides, the CDR3 is TGTGCCATCAGTTTTGGCGGGAGCAGGACCGGGGAGCTGTTTTTT.

The chain joins TRBV6-5 to TRBJ2-5; 9 bases match TRBD1. Trimming removed 6 bases from V and 2 bases from J; junction bases left unmatched: 7. The CDR3 is made up of 15 amino acids. CDR1 and CDR2 (germline): MNHEY, SVGAGI. CDR3 amino acids: CASRPTGGRQETQYF. CDR3 nucleotides: TGTGCCAGCAGGCCAACAGGGGGCAGGCAAGAGACCCAGTACTTC.

The chain has TRBV27 and TRBJ1-5, with D tentatively TRBD1 (6 bases). CDR3 size: 15 residues. Trimming took 0 bases from V and 5 from J, leaving 11 bases between them. The V gene's germline CDR1 is MNHEY and CDR2 SMNVEV (reference sequence). The CDR3 spells CASSLSEGGDQPQHF. The CDR3 DNA sequence: TGTGCCAGCAGTTTATCGGAAGGGGGGGATCAGCCCCAGCATTTT.

The genes are TRBV28 and TRBJ2-5; perhaps TRBD1 as D (5 bases). This CDR3 is built from 16 residues. CDR1 is MDHEN, CDR2 SYDVKM, per germline. Trimming shortened V by 5 bases and J by 2 bases, and 18 bases separated the two germline ends. The CDR3 reads CASSQGLGPVQETQYF. CDR3 DNA: TGTGCCAGCAGTCAGGGCCTCGGACCAGTTCAAGAGACCCAGTACTTC.

The J gene is TRBJ1-2, the V gene TRBV24-1, with D unclear. Germline-derived CDR1 and CDR2 are KGHDR and SFDVKD. Trimming took 6 bases from V and 8 from J, leaving 12 bases between them. This CDR3 is 12 amino acids long. The CDR3 loop reads CATSLGVGGYTF. The DNA of the CDR3 is TGTGCCACCAGTCTGGGAGTGGGAGGCTACACCTTC.

The chain joins TRBV11-2 to TRBJ2-7, with a weak D call TRBD2 (5 bases). The CDR3 has 14 amino acids. Germline V CDR1 and CDR2: SGHAT, FQNNGV. The V gene lost 4 bases and the J gene lost 3 bases, with 13 bases spanning the gap. CDR3 in DNA: TGTGCCAGCAGCTCCCTGGAGCGGATCTACGAGCAGTACTTC. It translates to CASSSLERIYEQYF.

V is TRBV4-1 and J is TRBJ2-5, with D tentatively TRBD2 (5 bases). The CDR3 length is 14 residues. Trimming stripped 1 base from V and 1 base from J, with 7 bases between. Germline CDR1 is MGHRA and CDR2 is YSYEKL. CDR3 in DNA: TGCGCCAGCAGCCAAGGCCGGGGCCAAGAGACCCAGTACTTC. It is translated as CASSQGRGQETQYF.

This clone was recorded once. The chain employs TRBV25-1 and TRBJ2-1, with TRBD1 matching 8 bases. CDR3 length: 17 amino acids. CDR1 MGHDK and CDR2 SYGVNS come from the germline V gene. Losses at the gene ends were 1 base for V and 5 bases for J; bases not matched to a gene: 10. CDR3 DNA: TGTGCCAGCAGTGAATCCCCTCGGACAGGGAAGGACAATGAGCAGTTCTTC. This translates into CASSESPRTGKDNEQFF.

The V and J genes are TRBV9 and TRBJ2-3; 8 bases are a match to TRBD2. The CDR3 totals 16 residues. Germline CDR1 and CDR2: SGDLS and YYNGEE. V shed 4 bases, J shed 1 base, and the junction held 8 bases outside the gene matches. CDR3 coding DNA: TGTGCCAGCAGCCCCCGGGGGGGGCGCGGCACAGATACGCAGTATTTT. Protein: CASSPRGGRGTDTQYF.

The V and J genes are TRBV27 and TRBJ2-5, with 11 bases aligning to TRBD2. Germline CDR1 is MNHEY and CDR2 is SMNVEV (reference sequence). The trim removed 5 bases at V and 5 bases at J, leaving 7 bases unmatched. The CDR3 is 15 amino acids. The CDR3: CASSPTPSGRETQYF. The DNA for the CDR3 is TGTGCCAGCAGTCCTACTCCTAGCGGGAGGGAGACCCAGTACTTC.

For this clone: This sample includes further DNA sequences coding for the same CDR3. The rearrangement joins TRBV19 to TRBJ1-1; 10 nucleotides align to TRBD1. This CDR3 comprises 14 residues. Germline V gives CDR1 LNHDA, CDR2 SQIVND (reference sequence). J lost 4 bases, V lost 3 bases, and 2 bases had no gene match. The CDR3 here is CASSIDRGPTEAFF. The CDR3 coding sequence is TGTGCCAGTAGTATCGACAGGGGGCCCACTGAAGCTTTCTTT.

The V gene is TRBV7-8, the J gene TRBJ2-7; 13 bases match TRBD2. The V segment lost 1 base and the J segment 2 bases; nucleotides outside the gene matches: 5. CDR3 length: 17 residues. Germline V gene data show CDR1 as SGHVS and CDR2 as FQNEAQ. DNA for the CDR3: TGTGCCAGCAGCTTAGAATTGGGGACTAGCGGGGCCTACGAGCAGTACTTC. Amino acids: CASSLELGTSGAYEQYF.

The rearrangement joins TRBV28 to TRBJ1-5; the D is unclear. The ends were cut back, 3 bases at V and 9 bases at J, with 6 bases in the middle. Per germline, CDR1 MDHEN and CDR2 SYDVKM. CDR3 length: 11 residues. The CDR3: CASSFLGPQHF. CDR3 nucleotide sequence: TGTGCCAGCAGTTTCCTCGGGCCCCAGCATTTT. The variable domain in full, completed from reference TRBV28 and TRBJ1-5, reads DVKVTQSSRYLVKRTGEKVFLECVQDMDHENMFWYRQDPGLGLRLIYFSYDVKMKEKGDIPEGYSVSREKKERFSLILESASTNQTSMYLCASSFLGPQHFGDGTRLSIL.

The chain uses TRBV9 and TRBJ1-4; tentative D call: TRBD1 (6 bases). The CDR3 extends over 15 amino acids. V lost 6 bases and J lost 5, with 17 bases in between. Germline V lookup: CDR1 SGDLS, CDR2 YYNGEE. CDR3 region: CASTQSGTLNEKLFF. CDR3 in DNA: TGTGCCAGCACCCAGTCCGGGACACTGAATGAAAAACTGTTTTTT.

The genes are TRBV28 and TRBJ2-1; TRBD2 agrees at 9 bases. The CDR3 sequence is 17 residues long. Germline trimming cut 5 bases from V and 1 base from J; bases unmatched to any gene: 9. Germline V gene lookup returns CDR1 MDHEN and CDR2 SYDVKM. The CDR3 region has the DNA TGTGCCAGCAGTACCCCGGCAGCGGGAGGATCCTACAATGAGCAGTTCTTC. Its translation: CASSTPAAGGSYNEQFF.

CDR3 protein: CASSYALAGGPNEQFF. CDR3 nucleotides: TGTGCCAGCAGTTACGCGCTAGCGGGAGGGCCCAATGAGCAGTTCTTC. The V call is TRBV6-5, the J call TRBJ2-1, with 12 bases lining up with TRBD2. CDR1 MNHEY and CDR2 SVGAGI come from the germline V gene. V dropped 2 bases and J dropped 6; count of bases not matched to a gene: 5. The CDR3 length is 16 residues.

This clone was seen a handful of times. The rearrangement uses TRBV5-6 and TRBJ1-1; D is possibly TRBD1 (6 bases). The CDR3 spans 13 residues. Between the trimmed V and J ends, which lost 4 bases and 3 bases, there was a span of 10 bases. Germline lookup yields CDR1 SGHDT and CDR2 YYEEEE. For the CDR3, the DNA is TGTGCCAGCAGCCAGGGGACCTACACTGAAGCTTTCTTT. Its protein product is CASSQGTYTEAFF.

This clone was recorded once. The rearrangement uses TRBV5-5 and TRBJ1-1, with unresolved D. V gave up 0 bases and J gave up 5 bases, with 8 bases separating them. Germline V gene sequence: CDR1 SGHKS, CDR2 YYEKEE (reference sequence). The length of the CDR3 is 13 residues. The CDR3 protein is CASSLVEETEAFF. CDR3 in DNA: TGTGCCAGCAGCTTGGTAGAAGAGACTGAAGCTTTCTTT.

V is TRBV6-5 and J is TRBJ2-7, with D tentatively TRBD2 (5 bases). V lost 7 bases, J lost 2 bases, and 15 bases lay in between. This CDR3 region has 14 residues. The germline V gene has CDR1 MNHEY and CDR2 SVGAGI. CDR3 loop: CASKKGDRPYEQYF. The CDR3 DNA reads as TGTGCCAGCAAAAAGGGAGACCGACCCTACGAGCAGTACTTC.

The rearrangement uses TRBV6-5 and TRBJ2-1; tentative D call: TRBD1 (6 bases). V lost 4 bases to trimming and J lost 0 bases, with 13 bases between them. Germline CDR1 MNHEY, CDR2 SVGAGI. The CDR3 spans 16 residues. As DNA, the CDR3 is TGTGCCAGCAGTTCCCAGGGGTCCAGCTCCTACAATGAGCAGTTCTTC. Its protein product is CASSSQGSSSYNEQFF.

V and J are TRBV5-5 and TRBJ1-3, with D uncertain. The CDR3 is made up of 15 amino acids. The V end lost 0 bases, the J end lost 6 bases, and 13 bases lay between the germline ends. CDR1 is SGHKS and CDR2 is YYEKEE in the germline V gene (reference sequence). CDR3 nucleotide sequence: TGTGCCAGCAGCTTGGCCCCCCTAAACGTAAACACCATATATTTT. Translation gives CASSLAPLNVNTIYF.

The genes are TRBV30 and TRBJ2-3; 10 bases map to TRBD2. The CDR3 totals 17 residues. The V gene's germline CDR1 is GTSNPN and CDR2 SVGIG (reference sequence). V trimming: 0 bases; J trimming: 2 bases; junction bases outside the gene matches: 8. Here the CDR3 reads CAWSVRSAGGYTDTQYF. CDR3 coding DNA: TGTGCCTGGAGTGTACGGTCAGCGGGAGGGTACACAGATACGCAGTATTTT.